This T cell receptor beta chain emerged from a study of beta chain features in type 1 diabetes. General study results and limits: Significant though moderate, a shortening of TCRB CDR3s appeared in all four CD4+ subsets of Type 1 diabetes patients.

The investigators reverse transcribed all of the isolated RNA, so they sequenced expressed TCRB transcripts. Repertoires were generated with immunoSEQ multiplex PCR, while TCRdb's copy carries only in-frame clones and drops some. Altogether roughly 220,000 clones are present, 15% to 20% being singletons, with the ten largest covering 0.08% to 0.095%. With regard to this clone: What it recognizes is unknown.

Trimming cost V 0 bases and J 3 bases; bases outside gene matches: 2. Germline V gene data show CDR1 as MNHEY and CDR2 as SVGAGI. The CDR3 length is 15 residues. Sequenced sample: naive CD4+ T cells from blood. This sequence was found in a man aged 25-45 years with type 1 diabetes. This rearrangement joins TRBV6-5 to TRBJ2-7; 10 positions agree with TRBD1. The CDR3 DNA reads TGTGCCAGCAGTTACTCAAGGACAGGGGGCTACGAGCAGTACTTC. It yields the protein CASSYSRTGGYEQYF.